These 10 T cell receptor beta chains originate from one sample sequenced in a study of T cell responses to AZD1222 COVID-19 vaccine. The repertoire was sequenced with immunoSEQ multiplex PCR; TCRdb's copy has only in-frame clones and lacks some. Counted here are tens of thousands of clones, approximately 85% occurring once; the ten biggest clones make up roughly 19%. Sequencing used peripheral blood, obtained on day 0 of MenACWY control vaccination. The receptors shown here come from an adult in good health.

V is TRBV4-3 and J is TRBJ2-2; either TRBD1 or TRBD2 may fit D (6 bases each). In germline, CDR1 is LGHNA, CDR2 YSLEER. This CDR3 comprises 16 residues. Trimming stripped 0 bases from V and 4 bases from J, with 12 bases between. The CDR3 coding sequence is TGCGCCAGCAGCCAAGAGTGGGGGGCGACCACCGGGGAGCTGTTTTTT. Translating it yields CASSQEWGATTGELFF.

The chain couples TRBV3-1 (or the pseudogene TRBV3-2) to TRBJ2-7, with D possibly TRBD1 on 7 matching bases. V dropped 4 bases and J dropped 4 bases, with 11 bases sitting between them. The CDR3 is 13 amino acids. Germline lookup yields CDR1 LGHDT and CDR2 YNNKEL (reference sequence). CDR3 coding DNA: TGTGCCAGCAGCCGCCAGGGGGGATACGAGCAGTACTTC. Encoded protein: CASSRQGGYEQYF.

The chain carries TRBV28 and TRBJ1-5; no definite D call. V was trimmed by 2 bases and J by 4 bases, leaving 12 bases between them. Germline CDR1 is MDHEN and CDR2 is SYDVKM. The CDR3 is 15 residues long. CDR3 sequence reads: CASSLRAYGNQPQHF. CDR3 DNA sequence: TGTGCCAGCAGTTTACGAGCCTACGGGAATCAGCCCCAGCATTTT.

The chain couples TRBV6-5 to TRBJ2-7; D possibly corresponds to TRBD1 (6 bases). V lost 6 bases and J 6 bases, leaving 21 bases between the germline ends. The CDR3 consists of 15 residues. From germline, CDR1 is MNHEY and CDR2 SVGAGI. This chain's CDR3 is CASRPLYRETPEQYF. The CDR3 DNA reads as TGTGCCAGCAGGCCCCTTTACAGGGAGACTCCCGAGCAGTACTTC.

The chain recombines TRBV5-4 with TRBJ1-1, with TRBD1 matching 7 bases. This CDR3 spans 14 amino acids. The V gene's germline CDR1 is SGHNT and CDR2 YYREEE (reference sequence). V lost 4 bases and J lost 1; bases outside the gene matches: 4. CDR3 amino acids: CASSGGQRNTEAFF. The CDR3 DNA reads as TGTGCCAGCAGCGGGGGACAGAGGAACACTGAAGCTTTCTTT.

V and J are TRBV5-1 and TRBJ2-7; tentative D call: TRBD1 (6 bases). CDR3 length: 14 amino acids. Per the germline V gene, CDR1 is SGHRS and CDR2 is YFSETQ. Trimming took off 1 base at V and 2 bases at J, with 10 bases between the two ends. CDR3 nucleotides: TGCGCCAGCAGCTTGACAGGGTTTGCCTACGAGCAGTACTTC. Amino acids: CASSLTGFAYEQYF.

V usage is TRBV19 and J usage is TRBJ1-2; 7 bases line up with TRBD1. This CDR3 region has 15 residues. V was pared by 1 base and J by 2 bases, with 4 bases of the junction left unmatched. Germline V CDR1 and CDR2: LNHDA, SQIVND (reference sequence). DNA of the CDR3: TGTGCCAGTAGTATAGCATCACAGGGGAACTATGGCTACACCTTC. Its protein product is CASSIASQGNYGYTF. Full variable domain (remainder filled in from reference TRBV19 and TRBJ1-2): DGGITQSPKYLFRKEGQNVTLSCEQNLNHDAMYWYRQDPGQGLRLIYYSQIVNDFQKGDIAEGYSVSREKKESFPLTVTSAQKNPTAFYLCASSIASQGNYGYTFGSGTRLTVV.

DNA for the CDR3: TGTGCCAGCAGCCAGACAGGGGGCTGGGGCAATCAGCCCCAGCATTTT. Its translation: CASSQTGGWGNQPQHF. This chain connects TRBV2 to TRBJ1-5, with 10 bases that match TRBD1. V lost 6 bases and J lost 2; bases outside the gene matches: 7. This CDR3 has 16 amino acids. Germline V CDR1 and CDR2: SNHLY, FYNNEI.

This clone was seen a single time. This chain connects TRBV6-5 to TRBJ1-2; tentative D call: TRBD1 (6 bases). Germline V gene sequence: CDR1 MNHEY, CDR2 SVGAGI. The CDR3 is 16 residues long. V gave up 2 bases and J gave up 8 bases, with 21 bases separating them. The CDR3: CASSYHGVGGRLGYTF. CDR3 DNA: TGTGCCAGCAGTTACCACGGGGTTGGGGGGCGTTTGGGCTACACCTTC.

This sequence joins TRBV27 and TRBJ2-1, with no clear D. Germline assignment: CDR1 MNHEY and CDR2 SMNVEV (reference sequence). This CDR3 contains 13 residues. Deletions cut 0 bases from V and 7 bases from J, with 7 bases between. CDR3 protein: CASSLSRRNEQFF. CDR3 sequence (DNA): TGTGCCAGCAGTTTATCGAGAAGAAATGAGCAGTTCTTC.